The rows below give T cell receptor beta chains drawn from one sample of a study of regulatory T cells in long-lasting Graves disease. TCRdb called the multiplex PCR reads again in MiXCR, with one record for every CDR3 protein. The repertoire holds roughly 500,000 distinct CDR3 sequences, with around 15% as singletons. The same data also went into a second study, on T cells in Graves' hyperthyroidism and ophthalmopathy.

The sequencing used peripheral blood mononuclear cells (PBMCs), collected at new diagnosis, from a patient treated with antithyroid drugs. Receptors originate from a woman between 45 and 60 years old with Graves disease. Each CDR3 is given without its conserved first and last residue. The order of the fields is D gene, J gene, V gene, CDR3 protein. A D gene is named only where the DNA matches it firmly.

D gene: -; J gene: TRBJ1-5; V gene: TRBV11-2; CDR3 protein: ASSLEGQPQH
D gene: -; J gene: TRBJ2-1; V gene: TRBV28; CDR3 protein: ASSSRLQVGYNEQF
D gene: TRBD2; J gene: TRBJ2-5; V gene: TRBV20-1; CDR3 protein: SARTGLAGGDQETQY
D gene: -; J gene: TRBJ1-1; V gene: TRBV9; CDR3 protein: ASSVEARNTEAF
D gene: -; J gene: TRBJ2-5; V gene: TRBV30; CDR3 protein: AWSVTQETQY
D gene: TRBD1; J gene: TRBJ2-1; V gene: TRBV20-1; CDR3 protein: SASRGQGIVYNEQF
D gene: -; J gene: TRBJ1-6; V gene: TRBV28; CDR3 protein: ASSQSGYRGSPLH
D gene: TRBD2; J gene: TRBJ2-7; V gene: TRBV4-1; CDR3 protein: ASSQEAGGPYEQY
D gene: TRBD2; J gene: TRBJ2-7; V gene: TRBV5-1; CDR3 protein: ASSLASTSGNHYEQY
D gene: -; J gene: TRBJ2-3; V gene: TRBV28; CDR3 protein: ASSFPGPTDTQY
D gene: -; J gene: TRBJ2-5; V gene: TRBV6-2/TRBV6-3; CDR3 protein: ASSEYGRAFQETQY
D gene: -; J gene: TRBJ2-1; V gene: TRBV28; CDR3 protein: ASRPGGGTMMRF
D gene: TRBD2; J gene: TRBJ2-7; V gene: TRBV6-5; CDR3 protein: ASSYSTSGPTYEQY
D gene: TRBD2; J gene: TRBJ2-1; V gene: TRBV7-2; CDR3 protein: ASSLGEGYNEQF
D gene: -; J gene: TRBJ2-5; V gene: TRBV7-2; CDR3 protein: ASSEQEQETQY
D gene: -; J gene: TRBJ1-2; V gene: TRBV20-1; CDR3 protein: SAPPSGGGFYSGYT
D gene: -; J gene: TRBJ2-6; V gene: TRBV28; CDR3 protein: ASSWVSRANVLT
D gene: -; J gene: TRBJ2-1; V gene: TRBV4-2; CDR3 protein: ASSQDGQGLANEQF
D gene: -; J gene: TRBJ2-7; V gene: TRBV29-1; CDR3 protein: SVAGMRGYEQY
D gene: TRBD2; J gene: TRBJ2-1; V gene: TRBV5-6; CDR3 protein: ASSLLGGRLGEQF
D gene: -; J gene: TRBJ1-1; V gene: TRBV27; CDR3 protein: ASSFGRGYTEAF
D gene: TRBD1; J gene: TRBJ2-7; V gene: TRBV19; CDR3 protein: ASSVGQGTSYEQY
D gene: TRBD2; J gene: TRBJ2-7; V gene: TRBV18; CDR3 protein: ASSPPGLTGGEQY
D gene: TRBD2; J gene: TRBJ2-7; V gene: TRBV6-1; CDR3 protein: ASSEPKPGTRTSYEQY